The present TCR beta chain was sequenced within a study of shared T cell receptors in the human thymus. CDR1 and CDR2 from the germline V gene are SGDLS and YYNGEE. The CDR3 consists of 16 residues. V trimming: 3 bases; J trimming: 3 bases; junction bases outside the gene matches: 10. Sequencing used immunoSEQ multiplex PCR; TCRdb keeps in-frame clones, though not all of them. The sample has over 650,000 clones, around 87% seen once; the top ten hold roughly 0.0094%. These data were likewise used in another study, on human thymus T cells. Turning to that study: Overlap was high between thymic repertoires from unrelated individuals, as reported in related research.

This TCR came from a boy under three years old with a congenital heart defect. The specimen was thymocytes. The V and J genes are TRBV9 and TRBJ1-2; 8 nucleotides match TRBD1. CDR3 sequence reads: CASSAPGAGGDYGYTF. The CDR3 region has the DNA TGTGCCAGCAGCGCCCCGGGGGCAGGGGGCGACTATGGCTACACCTTC.